Below are 9 T cell receptor beta chains sequenced from a single sample in a study of T cell changes during pregnancy in multiple sclerosis. Assay: immunoSEQ multiplex PCR; the TCRdb copy retains only in-frame clones and omits some. This table has about 69,000 clones, around 92% appearing once. Specimen: peripheral blood, collected in the third trimester of pregnancy. These receptors were obtained from a female donor in good health, enrolled as a control in a pregnancy study.

The chain employs TRBV11-2 and TRBJ2-7, with TRBD1 as a possible D gene (7 bases). This CDR3 is built from 16 residues. The ends were cut back, 5 bases at V and 5 bases at J, with 22 bases in the middle. Germline lookup yields CDR1 SGHAT and CDR2 FQNNGV. DNA for the CDR3: TGTGCCAGCAGCGGCCGACAGGGACTTTTTTCCGACGAGCAGTACTTC. Residues: CASSGRQGLFSDEQYF.

J is TRBJ2-3 and V is TRBV28, with a possible D match to TRBD2 (5 bases). The CDR3 loop spans 12 amino acids. CDR1 and CDR2 (germline): MDHEN, SYDVKM. V was trimmed by 10 bases and J by 0 bases, leaving 8 bases between them. The CDR3 is CAISGSTDTQYF. CDR3 in DNA: TGTGCCATCTCGGGGAGCACAGATACGCAGTATTTT.

This clone is a singleton in its sample. The rearrangement joins TRBV4-1 to TRBJ1-6, with TRBD1 matching 8 bases. Germline V gene sequence: CDR1 MGHRA, CDR2 YSYEKL. The CDR3 totals 19 residues. Trimming removed 0 bases from V and 8 bases from J; junction bases left unmatched: 15. The CDR3, as DNA: TGCGCCAGCAGCCAAGACAAGACCGGAGGACAGGGCTGGGATTCACCCCTCCACTTT. Amino acid sequence: CASSQDKTGGQGWDSPLHF.

This chain uses TRBV7-9 with TRBJ2-7; no reliable D call. Per germline, CDR1 SEHNR and CDR2 FQNEAQ (reference sequence). The CDR3 loop spans 12 amino acids. The V gene lost 5 bases and the J gene lost 0 bases, with 5 bases spanning the gap. DNA of the CDR3: TGTGCCAGCAGCCGAGCCTCCTACGAGCAGTACTTC. It translates to CASSRASYEQYF.

This clone was counted a single time. V is TRBV7-9 and J is TRBJ1-4, with D tentatively TRBD1 (5 bases). Germline loops: CDR1 SEHNR, CDR2 FQNEAQ (reference sequence). The CDR3 loop spans 16 amino acids. V was clipped by 5 bases and J by 1 base, with 14 bases between them. The CDR3 region is CASSPLGAVTNEKLFF. CDR3 DNA sequence: TGTGCCAGCAGCCCATTAGGGGCGGTAACTAATGAAAAACTGTTTTTT.

The chain recombines TRBV11-3 with TRBJ2-3; weak D call: TRBD1 (6 bases). V was pared by 4 bases and J by 2 bases, with 16 bases between. Germline lookup yields CDR1 SGHNT and CDR2 YENEEA. The CDR3 runs to 16 residues. Here the CDR3 DNA reads TGTGCCAGCAGCTCCGGGACAATCCCAGTCACAGATACGCAGTATTTT. Its protein is CASSSGTIPVTDTQYF.

This chain uses TRBV30 with TRBJ1-6; D is perhaps TRBD1 (6 bases). Trimming took 4 bases from V and 9 from J, leaving 13 bases between them. Germline-derived CDR1 and CDR2 are GTSNPN and SVGIG (reference sequence). This CDR3 region has 13 residues. Written as DNA, the CDR3 is TGTGCCTGGATGGCGGGGGCCAGTTCACCCCTCCACTTT. It encodes CAWMAGASSPLHF.

This chain connects TRBV4-2 to TRBJ2-1, with TRBD1 matching 7 bases. J lost 4 bases, V lost 1 base, and 4 bases had no gene match. Germline V gene lookup returns CDR1 LGHNA and CDR2 YNFKEQ. The CDR3 has 15 residues. CDR3 sequence reads: CASSQVGTAYNEQFF. CDR3 coding DNA: TGTGCCAGCAGCCAAGTAGGGACAGCTTACAATGAGCAGTTCTTC.

The V and J genes are TRBV28 and TRBJ1-4, with no clear D. Germline V gives CDR1 MDHEN, CDR2 SYDVKM. The V end lost 6 bases, the J end lost 0 bases, and 17 bases lay between the germline ends. The CDR3 contains 17 residues. CDR3 loop: CASSLPFLQTTNEKLFF. CDR3 DNA sequence: TGTGCCAGCAGCCTACCATTCCTTCAAACAACTAATGAAAAACTGTTTTTT.